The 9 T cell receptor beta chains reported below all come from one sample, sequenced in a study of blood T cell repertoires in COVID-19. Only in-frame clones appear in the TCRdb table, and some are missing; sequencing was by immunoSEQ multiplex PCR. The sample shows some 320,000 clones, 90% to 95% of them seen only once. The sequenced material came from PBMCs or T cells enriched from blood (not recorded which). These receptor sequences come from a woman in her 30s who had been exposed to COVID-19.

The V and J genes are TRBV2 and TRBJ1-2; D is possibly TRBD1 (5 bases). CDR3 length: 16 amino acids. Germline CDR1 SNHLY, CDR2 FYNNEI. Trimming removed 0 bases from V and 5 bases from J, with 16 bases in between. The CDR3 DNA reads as TGTGCCAGCAGTGAAGCTTGGGCGGGGGAGGATTATGGCTACACCTTC. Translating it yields CASSEAWAGEDYGYTF. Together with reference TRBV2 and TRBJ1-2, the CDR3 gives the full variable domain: EPEVTQTPSHQVTQMGQEVILRCVPISNHLYFYWYRQILGQKVEFLVSFYNNEISEKSEIFDDQFSVERPDGSNFTLKIRSTKLEDSAMYFCASSEAWAGEDYGYTFGSGTRLTVV.

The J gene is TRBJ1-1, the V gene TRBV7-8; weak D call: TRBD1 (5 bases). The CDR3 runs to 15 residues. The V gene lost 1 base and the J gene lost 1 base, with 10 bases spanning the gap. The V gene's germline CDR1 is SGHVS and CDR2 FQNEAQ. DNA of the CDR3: TGTGCCAGCAGCTTAGAGAAGGGGCCGAACACTGAAGCTTTCTTT. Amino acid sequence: CASSLEKGPNTEAFF.

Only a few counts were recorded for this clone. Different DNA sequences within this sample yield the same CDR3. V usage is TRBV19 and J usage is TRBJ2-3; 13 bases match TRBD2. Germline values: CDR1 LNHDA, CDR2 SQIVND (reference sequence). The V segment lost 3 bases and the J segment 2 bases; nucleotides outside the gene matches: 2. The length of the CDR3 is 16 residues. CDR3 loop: CASSIGLAGATDTQYF. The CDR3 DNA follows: TGTGCCAGTAGTATCGGACTAGCGGGGGCCACAGATACGCAGTATTTT.

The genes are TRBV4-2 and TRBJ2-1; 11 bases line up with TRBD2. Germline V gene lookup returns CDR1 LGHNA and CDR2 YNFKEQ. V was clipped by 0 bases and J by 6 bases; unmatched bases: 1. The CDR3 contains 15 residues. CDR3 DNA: TGTGCCAGCAGCCAAGAACTAGCGGGGGTCAATGAGCAGTTCTTC. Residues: CASSQELAGVNEQFF.

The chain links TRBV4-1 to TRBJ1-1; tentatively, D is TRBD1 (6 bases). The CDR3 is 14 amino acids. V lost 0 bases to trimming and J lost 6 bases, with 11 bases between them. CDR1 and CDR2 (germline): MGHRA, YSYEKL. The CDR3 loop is CASSQDYRASEAFF. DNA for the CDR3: TGCGCCAGCAGCCAAGATTACAGGGCTTCTGAAGCTTTCTTT.

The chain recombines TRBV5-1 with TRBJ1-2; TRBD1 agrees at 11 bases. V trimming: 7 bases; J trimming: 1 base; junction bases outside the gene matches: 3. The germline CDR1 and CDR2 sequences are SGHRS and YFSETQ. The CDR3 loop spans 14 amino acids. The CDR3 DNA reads TGCGCCAGCGGACAGGGGGCCCTTAACTATGGCTACACCTTC. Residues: CASGQGALNYGYTF.

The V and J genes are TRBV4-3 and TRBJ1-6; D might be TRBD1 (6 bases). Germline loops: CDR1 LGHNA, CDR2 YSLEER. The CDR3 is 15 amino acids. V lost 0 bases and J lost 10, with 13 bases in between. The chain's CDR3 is CASSQESQGQSPLHF. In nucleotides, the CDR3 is TGCGCCAGCAGCCAAGAAAGTCAGGGACAATCACCCCTCCACTTT.

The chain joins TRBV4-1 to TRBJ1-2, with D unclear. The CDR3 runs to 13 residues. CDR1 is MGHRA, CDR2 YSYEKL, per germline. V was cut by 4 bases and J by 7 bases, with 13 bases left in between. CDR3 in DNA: TGCGCCAGCAGCCCCTCCATGGCGGTTGGCTACACCTTC. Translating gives CASSPSMAVGYTF.

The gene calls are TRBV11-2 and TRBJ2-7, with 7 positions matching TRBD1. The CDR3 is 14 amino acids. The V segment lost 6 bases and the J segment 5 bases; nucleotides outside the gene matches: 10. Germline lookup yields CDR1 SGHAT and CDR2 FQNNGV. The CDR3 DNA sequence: TGTGCCAGCAGTAAGGACAGGAAGCACCACGAGCAGTACTTC. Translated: CASSKDRKHHEQYF.